The next 27 T cell receptor beta chains were all read from a single sample in a study of OX40 agonist ivuxolimab in advanced cancers. The data were produced by immunoSEQ multiplex PCR, yet TCRdb's version contains in-frame clones alone and is incomplete. The sample shows roughly 62,000 clones, approximately 84% of them seen only once. Sequences were derived from CD4+ or CD8+ T cells sorted from blood, sampled in a trial of the OX40 agonist ivuxolimab. The receptor set was obtained from an adult with an advanced solid tumor such as melanoma, head and neck, liver or kidney cancer.

Written as DNA, the CDR3 is TGTGCCAGTACCGCCCCCTCCGGGACAGGGGATAACGGGGAGCTGTTTTTT. Translated: CASTAPSGTGDNGELFF. This sequence joins TRBV19 and TRBJ2-2; 10 bases agree with TRBD1. Germline V gene sequence: CDR1 LNHDA, CDR2 SQIVND (reference sequence). The CDR3 consists of 17 residues. Losses at the gene ends were 7 bases for V and 7 bases for J; bases not matched to a gene: 15.

The V call is TRBV11-2, the J call TRBJ2-5, with D possibly TRBD2 on 8 matching bases. The CDR3 consists of 16 residues. The ends were cut back, 3 bases at V and 4 bases at J, with 18 bases in the middle. The germline gives CDR1 SGHAT, CDR2 FQNNGV. CDR3 DNA: TGTGCCAGCAGCTTCTCCCGGGAGGGGGCAAGAGAGACCCAGTACTTC. It translates to CASSFSREGARETQYF.

The rearrangement links TRBV13 to TRBJ2-7; D unclear. CDR3 length: 14 residues. Deletions cut 5 bases from V and 2 bases from J, with 13 bases between. CDR1 and CDR2 from the germline V gene are PRHDT and FYEKMQ (reference sequence). The CDR3: CASSAPGFTYEQYF. For the CDR3, the DNA is TGTGCCAGCAGCGCACCCGGGTTCACCTACGAGCAGTACTTC.

The rearrangement joins TRBV7-6 to TRBJ1-4; D not resolved. V was pared by 5 bases and J by 10 bases, with 17 bases between. The germline V gene encodes CDR1 SGHVS and CDR2 FNYEAQ. CDR3 length equals 14 residues. The CDR3 region has the DNA TGTGCCAGCAGCCTCTTTCCTGACGACCGAAAACTGTTTTTT. It encodes CASSLFPDDRKLFF.

The chain carries TRBV7-2 and TRBJ1-1; TRBD1 matches at 10 bases. CDR3 length: 15 residues. The junction had 6 bases not matched to a gene; V was cut back by 5 bases and J by 3 bases. Germline loops: CDR1 SGHTA, CDR2 FQGNSA. CDR3 sequence: CASSQVGQGYTEAFF. CDR3 sequence (DNA): TGTGCCAGCAGCCAAGTGGGACAGGGGTACACTGAAGCTTTCTTT. Filled out from reference TRBV7-2 and TRBJ1-1, the complete variable domain reads GAGVSQSPSNKVTEKGKDVELRCDPISGHTALYWYRQSLGQGLEFLIYFQGNSAPDKSGLPSDRFSAERTGGSVSTLTIQRTQQEDSAVYLCASSQVGQGYTEAFFGQGTRLTVV.

The chain uses TRBV7-2 and TRBJ2-5, with D possibly matching TRBD1 (5 bases). Deletions cut 6 bases from V and 5 bases from J, with 16 bases between. Germline assignment: CDR1 SGHTA and CDR2 FQGNSA. The CDR3 runs to 14 residues. The CDR3 region has the DNA TGTGCCAGCAGTCCAGGGTGGTTGGAGGAGACCCAGTACTTC. Protein: CASSPGWLEETQYF.

The chain is built from TRBV30 and TRBJ2-1, with 9 bases fitting TRBD2. Per the germline V gene, CDR1 is GTSNPN and CDR2 is SVGIG (reference sequence). The CDR3 extends over 13 amino acids. Trimming removed 2 bases from V and 11 bases from J; junction bases left unmatched: 7. CDR3 sequence (DNA): TGTGCCTGGAGTACCCCCCTAGCGGGAAAGCAGTTCTTC. This translates into CAWSTPLAGKQFF.

V is TRBV2 and J is TRBJ1-4; 8 bases fit TRBD1. The CDR3 is made up of 14 amino acids. Germline-derived CDR1 and CDR2 are SNHLY and FYNNEI. The junction had 5 bases not matched to a gene; V was cut back by 4 bases and J by 7 bases. CDR3 sequence reads: CASSGGTGFEKLFF. CDR3 bases: TGTGCCAGCAGTGGCGGGACAGGATTTGAAAAACTGTTTTTT.

This chain connects TRBV19 to TRBJ1-2; TRBD1 aligns across 9 bases. J was trimmed by 8 bases and V by 3 bases; bases with no gene match: 4. The CDR3 totals 13 residues. Germline V CDR1 and CDR2: LNHDA, SQIVND (reference sequence). Written as DNA, the CDR3 is TGTGCCAGTAGTATGGCGGGGACAGGGGGCTACACCTTC. Translating it yields CASSMAGTGGYTF.

CDR3 sequence (DNA): TGTGCCAGCACTCCAAACTGGCAGGGGGAAGAGACCCAGTACTTC. Amino acid sequence: CASTPNWQGEETQYF. The chain has TRBV28 and TRBJ2-5; 7 bases agree with TRBD1. The germline V gene encodes CDR1 MDHEN and CDR2 SYDVKM. The ends lost 7 bases at V and 3 bases at J; junction bases unmatched: 11. The length of the CDR3 is 15 residues.

This chain joins TRBV2 and TRBJ2-1, with TRBD2 identical over 14 bases. Germline V gene data show CDR1 as SNHLY and CDR2 as FYNNEI. This CDR3 region has 15 residues. With V trimmed by 7 bases and J by 9 bases, 8 bases remained unmatched. CDR3 amino acids: CASTEGTSGSGEQFF. As DNA, the CDR3 is TGTGCCAGCACCGAAGGGACTAGCGGGAGTGGTGAGCAGTTCTTC.

The chain uses TRBV7-9 and TRBJ2-6; no reliable D call. Trimming removed 5 bases at V and 4 bases at J, with 24 bases between. The CDR3 runs to 19 residues. The germline V gene has CDR1 SEHNR and CDR2 FQNEAQ (reference sequence). The CDR3 spells CASSPSYGRRWSGANVLTF. CDR3 DNA: TGTGCCAGCAGCCCTAGTTATGGCAGGCGGTGGTCAGGGGCCAACGTCCTGACTTTC.

The chain is built from TRBV9 and TRBJ1-6; 8 bases fit TRBD1. CDR3 length: 13 amino acids. CDR1 SGDLS and CDR2 YYNGEE come from the germline V gene. Trimming took 3 bases from V and 10 from J; bases not matched to a gene: 3. CDR3 nucleotide sequence: TGTGCCAGCAGCGCAGGGGGCCTATCACCCCTCCACTTT. Amino acid sequence: CASSAGGLSPLHF.

The chain joins TRBV5-4 to TRBJ2-3; D uncertain. CDR3 size: 11 residues. Trimming left V 1 base short and J 6 bases short, with 3 bases between. Germline V gives CDR1 SGHNT, CDR2 YYREEE (reference sequence). CDR3 bases: TGTGCCAGCAGCTTGAGGGATACGCAGTATTTT. Its protein is CASSLRDTQYF.

This chain links TRBV2 with TRBJ1-5; D not certain. In germline, CDR1 is SNHLY, CDR2 FYNNEI. The CDR3 loop spans 13 amino acids. V was shortened by 7 bases and J by 7 bases, with 14 bases between the two germline ends. The CDR3 loop is CASTALPGQPQHF. The CDR3 coding sequence is TGTGCCAGCACCGCCCTCCCCGGGCAGCCCCAGCATTTT.

The gene calls are TRBV6-5 and TRBJ1-2; 7 bases line up with TRBD1. This CDR3 has 15 amino acids. Germline V gene lookup returns CDR1 MNHEY and CDR2 SVGAGI. With V trimmed by 4 bases and J by 6 bases, 11 bases remained unmatched. The CDR3 reads CASSFQQQGMHGYTF. The DNA of the CDR3 is TGTGCCAGCAGTTTCCAACAACAGGGGATGCATGGCTACACCTTC.

This chain uses TRBV7-8 with TRBJ2-3, with D perhaps matching TRBD1 or TRBD2 (6 bases each). The germline V and J ends were trimmed by 6 bases and 0 bases, with 22 bases remaining between them. The CDR3 length is 18 residues. From germline, CDR1 is SGHVS and CDR2 FQNEAQ. In DNA form, the CDR3 reads TGTGCCAGCAGAATATCAGACTCTGGGGGGCAAAGCACAGATACGCAGTATTTT. This sequence encodes CASRISDSGGQSTDTQYF. The full variable domain, rest sourced from reference TRBV7-8 and TRBJ2-3, is GAGVSQSPRYKVAKRGQDVALRCDPISGHVSLFWYQQALGQGPEFLTYFQNEAQLDKSGLPSDRFFAERPEGSVSTLKIQRTQQEDSAVYLCASRISDSGGQSTDTQYFGPGTRLTVL.

The chain combines TRBV27 with TRBJ2-3; TRBD1 might be the D (5 bases). This CDR3 contains 16 residues. Per germline, CDR1 MNHEY and CDR2 SMNVEV (reference sequence). The V gene lost 2 bases and the J gene lost 7 bases, with 19 bases spanning the gap. For the CDR3, the DNA is TGTGCCAGCAGTTTAGAGTGGGTTGGGGCGGCGAATACGCAGTATTTT. Translating it yields CASSLEWVGAANTQYF.

The chain is built from TRBV25-1 and TRBJ2-7; D call uncertain. From germline, CDR1 is MGHDK and CDR2 SYGVNS. The CDR3 contains 17 residues. V lost 0 bases to trimming and J lost 0 bases, with 15 bases between them. The CDR3 DNA follows: TGTGCCAGCAGTGAATACCGAGGACGCACATACTCCTACGAGCAGTACTTC. Residues: CASSEYRGRTYSYEQYF.

This chain links TRBV30 with TRBJ2-7; 12 positions match TRBD2. The germline V gene encodes CDR1 GTSNPN and CDR2 SVGIG (reference sequence). The ends lost 1 base at V and 0 bases at J; junction bases unmatched: 1. The CDR3 is 15 amino acids. CDR3 coding DNA: TGTGCCTGGAGTGAGACTAGCGGGAGCTCCTACGAGCAGTACTTC. Its protein is CAWSETSGSSYEQYF.

V is TRBV18 and J is TRBJ2-3, with 13 bases aligning to TRBD2. The CDR3 contains 15 residues. CDR1 and CDR2 from the germline V gene are KGHSH and LQKENI. The J segment lost 6 bases and the V segment lost 2 bases, leaving 2 bases of the junction unmatched. CDR3 sequence: CASSPGLAGADTQYF. The CDR3 DNA sequence: TGTGCCAGCTCACCAGGACTAGCGGGAGCGGATACGCAGTATTTT.

This CDR3 reads CASSLAATDEQYF. Written as DNA, the CDR3 is TGTGCCAGCAGCTTAGCGGCTACCGACGAGCAGTACTTC. This chain uses TRBV7-2 with TRBJ2-7; no definite D call. The CDR3 sequence is 13 residues long. CDR1 is SGHTA, CDR2 FQGNSA, per germline. Between the trimmed V and J ends, which lost 0 bases and 5 bases, there was a span of 8 bases. Complete variable domain (other parts from reference TRBV7-2 and TRBJ2-7): GAGVSQSPSNKVTEKGKDVELRCDPISGHTALYWYRQSLGQGLEFLIYFQGNSAPDKSGLPSDRFSAERTGGSVSTLTIQRTQQEDSAVYLCASSLAATDEQYFGPGTRLTVT.

The chain joins TRBV7-9 to TRBJ2-1, with TRBD2 identical over 9 bases. Germline CDR1 is SEHNR and CDR2 is FQNEAQ (reference sequence). The CDR3 is 16 residues long. The V and J ends lost 6 bases and 2 bases, in that order; junction bases with no gene match: 8. CDR3 sequence reads: CASRSIAGATYNEQFF. The CDR3 nucleotides read TGTGCCAGCAGGTCAATAGCGGGAGCGACCTACAATGAGCAGTTCTTC.

The chain uses TRBV7-6 and TRBJ2-7, with TRBD1 matching 8 bases. There are 15 residues in the CDR3. J gave up 0 bases and V 5 bases, and 6 bases lay outside the gene matches. CDR1 is SGHVS, CDR2 FNYEAQ, per germline. CDR3 region: CASSLSGTGSYEQYF. As DNA, the CDR3 is TGTGCCAGCAGCCTTTCCGGGACAGGCTCCTACGAGCAGTACTTC.

The V gene is TRBV9, the J gene TRBJ1-4; D not certain. There are 15 residues in the CDR3. From germline, CDR1 is SGDLS and CDR2 YYNGEE. Trimming stripped 2 bases from V and 8 bases from J, with 16 bases between. The CDR3 DNA is TGTGCCAGCAGCGTGACCGGGAACGAGGGCGAAAAACTGTTTTTT. Its protein product is CASSVTGNEGEKLFF. The variable domain in full, with the rest retrieved from reference TRBV9 and TRBJ1-4, is DSGVTQTPKHLITATGQRVTLRCSPRSGDLSVYWYQQSLDQGLQFLIQYYNGEERAKGNILERFSAQQFPDLHSELNLSSLELGDSALYFCASSVTGNEGEKLFFGSGTQLSVL.

This chain links TRBV7-3 with TRBJ2-5; 7 nucleotides match TRBD1. The CDR3 runs 14 residues. V dropped 3 bases and J dropped 7; count of bases not matched to a gene: 8. Germline V CDR1 and CDR2: SGHTA, FQGTGA. The CDR3 DNA is TGTGCCAGCAGCTTGGGTCTGGGACAGCCGACCCAGTACTTC. Its translation: CASSLGLGQPTQYF.

V usage is TRBV5-5 and J usage is TRBJ2-3; TRBD2 might be the D (6 bases). CDR3 length equals 17 residues. Germline V gene lookup returns CDR1 SGHKS and CDR2 YYEKEE (reference sequence). V was clipped by 4 bases and J by 2 bases, with 20 bases between them. In DNA, the CDR3 is TGTGCCAGCAGCACCGCGATAGCGGAGGCACTCACAGATACGCAGTATTTT. Residues: CASSTAIAEALTDTQYF.